This is a list of T cell receptor beta chains from one sample in a study of blood T cell repertoires in COVID-19. Only in-frame clones appear in the TCRdb table, and some are missing; sequencing was by immunoSEQ multiplex PCR. Altogether hundreds of thousands of clones are present, about 91% being singletons, with the ten largest covering 0.7% to 1%. The sample was peripheral blood. These receptor sequences come from a man younger than 30 with COVID-19, enrolled during active disease. Each CDR3 is given with its conserved first and last residue.

>TRBJ1-2|TRBV5-1
CASSLDRGYGYTF
>TRBJ2-1|TRBV2
CASSELPRVNEQFF
>TRBJ2-1|TRBV13
CASSYGLAGGQSSYNEQFF
>TRBJ1-5|TRBV5-8
CASSLNRGSNQPQHF
>TRBJ2-6|TRBV23-1
CATPPQQVNSGANVLTF
>TRBJ2-7|TRBV30
CAWDEGQSYEQYF
>TRBJ2-3|TRBV29-1
CSVDGTSGGAQYF
>TRBJ2-7|TRBV10-3
CAIRRQDSSYEQYF
>TRBJ2-5|TRBV25-1
CASGGGVQETQYF
>TRBJ1-2|TRBV9
CASSFRDRPYGYTF
>TRBJ2-1|TRBV5-4
CASSLIGSSYNEQFF
>TRBJ2-5|TRBV7-9
CASSLGGNPPRAQYF
>TRBJ1-5|TRBV6-5
CASRPQGSHQPQHF
>TRBJ1-5|TRBV2
CASSADRNQPQHF
>TRBJ2-3|TRBV29-1
CSVRTGDDTQYF
>TRBJ2-7|TRBV4-2
CASSPQGSSGNYEQYF
>TRBJ1-3|TRBV29-1
CSVAGQHSGNTIYF
>TRBJ2-4|TRBV7-9
CASSLTIQGDIQYF
>TRBJ2-4|TRBV3-1/TRBV3-2
CASSETGTGKNIQYF
>TRBJ1-2|TRBV6-5
CASSYQNYGYTF
>TRBJ2-2|TRBV5-5
CASSRGLAGGPGTGELFF
>TRBJ2-5|TRBV5-1
CASSLVAGSEETQYF
>TRBJ1-2|TRBV5-6
CASSLGALWGYTF
>TRBJ2-1|TRBV27
CASREVSYNEQFF
>TRBJ2-3|TRBV2
CASSARTGTSGQYF
>TRBJ2-1|TRBV5-1
CASSLNPTGQGRSEQFF
>TRBJ1-3|TRBV7-4
CASSGETGLIWILTGNTIYF
>TRBJ2-1|TRBV7-9
CASSLARWEGNEQFF
>TRBJ2-2|TRBV2
CASSGDRGRTGELFF
>TRBJ2-7|TRBV5-1
CASSLADRGRHLRNEQYF
>TRBJ2-5|TRBV27
CASSLFSRAQETQYF
>TRBJ2-7|TRBV7-9
CASSPRTSGSWEQYF